This paragraph covers one T cell receptor beta chain sequence. What it binds is unknown. The record originates from a study of cytomegalovirus exposure and HLA in healthy donors. This CDR3 is 13 amino acids long. Between the trimmed V and J ends, which lost 4 bases and 4 bases, there was a span of 11 bases. CDR1 and CDR2 (germline): MNHEY, SVGAGI. Study-level findings and limits: Evidence from a later analysis indicated that most CMV-associated TCR beta chains looked HLA-restricted. Specificity of a few CMV-associated chains for CMV antigens was verified in vitro. Among TCR sequences, most were rare, though some public TCRs appeared in many donors.

The PCR was carried out with 60 Vbeta primers and 13 Jbeta primers. Here immunoSEQ multiplex PCR was the method, and the copy in TCRdb shows in-frame clones only, minus some. This table holds under 200,000 clones, roughly 80% found once. The chain uses TRBV6-5 and TRBJ2-7, with D possibly being TRBD1 (6 bases). The TCR originated in a man in his forties or fifties in good health and CMV-seronegative. Material: PBMCs. The CDR3 protein is CASSLDSQYEQYF. CDR3 DNA: TGTGCCAGCAGTTTGGACAGCCAATACGAGCAGTACTTC.